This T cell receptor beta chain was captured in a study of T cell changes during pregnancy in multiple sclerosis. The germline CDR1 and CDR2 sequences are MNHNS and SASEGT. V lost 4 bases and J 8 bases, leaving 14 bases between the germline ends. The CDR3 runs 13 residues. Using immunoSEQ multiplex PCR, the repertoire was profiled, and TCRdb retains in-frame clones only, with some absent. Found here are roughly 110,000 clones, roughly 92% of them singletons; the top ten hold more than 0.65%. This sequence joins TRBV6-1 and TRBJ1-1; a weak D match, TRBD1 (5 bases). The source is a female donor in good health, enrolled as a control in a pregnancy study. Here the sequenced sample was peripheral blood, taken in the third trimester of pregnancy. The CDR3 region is CASSALTVSEAFF. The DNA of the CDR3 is TGTGCCAGCAGTGCCCTGACAGTTTCAGAAGCTTTCTTT.